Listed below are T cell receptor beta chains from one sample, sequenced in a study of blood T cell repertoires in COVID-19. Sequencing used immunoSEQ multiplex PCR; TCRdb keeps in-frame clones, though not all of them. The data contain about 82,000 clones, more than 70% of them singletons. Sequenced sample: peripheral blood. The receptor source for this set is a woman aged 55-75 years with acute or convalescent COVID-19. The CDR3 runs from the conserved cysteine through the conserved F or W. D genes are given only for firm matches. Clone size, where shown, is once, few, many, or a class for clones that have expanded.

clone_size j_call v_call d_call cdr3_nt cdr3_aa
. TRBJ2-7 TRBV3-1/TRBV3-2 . TGTGCCAGCAGATTCAGGGGCGATAGGGAGCAGTACTTC CASRFRGDREQYF
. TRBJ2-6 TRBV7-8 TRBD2 TGTGCCAGCCTTAGAGGGAGGGGTGGGGCCAACGTCCTGACTTTC CASLRGRGGANVLTF
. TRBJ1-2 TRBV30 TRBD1 TGTGCCTCGGAAGACAGGGGGCGCCGGTATGGCTACACCTTC CASEDRGRRYGYTF
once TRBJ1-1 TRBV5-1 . TGCGCCAGCAGCTTGGTTTGGGGCGACACTGAAGCTTTCTTT CASSLVWGDTEAFF
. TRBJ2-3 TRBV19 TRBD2 TGTGCCAGTAGTCCAACGGGACTAGCGGAAACAGATACGCAGTATTTT CASSPTGLAETDTQYF
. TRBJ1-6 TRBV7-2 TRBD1 TGTGCCAGCAGCTTAGTCTGGGGGACAGGCAATTCACCCCTCCACTTT CASSLVWGTGNSPLHF
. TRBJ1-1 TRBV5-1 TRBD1 TGCGCCAGCAGCTTCACAGGGGGCGACACTGAAGCTTTCTTT CASSFTGGDTEAFF
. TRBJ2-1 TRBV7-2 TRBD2 TGTGCCAGCAGCCCACACTACGGGGGGGATGAGCAGTTCTTC CASSPHYGGDEQFF
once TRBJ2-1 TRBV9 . TGTGCCAGCAGCGTAGAGGCGGTCCCTACCTACAATGAGCAGTTCTTC CASSVEAVPTYNEQFF
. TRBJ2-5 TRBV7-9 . TGTGCCAGCAGCTTACGGGCAGGGGTGGAGACCCAGTACTTC CASSLRAGVETQYF
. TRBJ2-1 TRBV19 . TGTGCCAGTTCGACTTCTTCAGGGGTGGGGTTCTTC CASSTSSGVGFF
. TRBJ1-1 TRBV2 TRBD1 TGTGCCAGCAGCAGAGACAGGGGCGGGTTGAACACTGAAGCTTTCTTT CASSRDRGGLNTEAFF
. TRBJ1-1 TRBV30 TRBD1 TGTGCCTGGCGATCGGACAGGGGGACGGCTGAAGCTTTCTTT CAWRSDRGTAEAFF
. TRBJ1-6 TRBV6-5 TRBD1 TGTGCCAGCAGCGACAGGGGCGGTTCACCCCTCCACTTT CASSDRGGSPLHF
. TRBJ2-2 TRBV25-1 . TGTGCCAGCAGTGCCCGGGGTAGGAACACCGGGGAGCTGTTTTTT CASSARGRNTGELFF
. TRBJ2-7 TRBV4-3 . TGCGCCAGCAGCCAAGAGTCCAGGGGTGGCGAGCAGTACTTC CASSQESRGGEQYF
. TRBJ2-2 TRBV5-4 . TGTGCCATCACCGAGGACCTTGGGAGCGGGGAGCTGTTTTTT CAITEDLGSGELFF
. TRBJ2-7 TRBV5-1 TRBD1 TGCGCCAGCAGCTTGCTGGGACAGGGTGGAGGCGAGCAGTACTTC CASSLLGQGGGEQYF
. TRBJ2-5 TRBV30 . TGTGCCTGGAGTAATATCCGGGGGACCCAGTACTTC CAWSNIRGTQYF
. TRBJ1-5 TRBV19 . TGTGCCAGTAGTCTCGGTGGGGGCCAGCCCCAGCATTTT CASSLGGGQPQHF
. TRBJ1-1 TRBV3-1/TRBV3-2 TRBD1 TGTGCCAGCAGCCTAACGGACAGGGCCATTGAAGCTTTCTTT CASSLTDRAIEAFF
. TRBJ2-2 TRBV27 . TGTGCCAGCAGTTTAGACAGCCCATTCGCCGGGGAGCTGTTTTTT CASSLDSPFAGELFF
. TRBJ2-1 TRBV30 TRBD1 TGTGCCTGGAGCGTAGGACAGGGGAGGTACAATGAGCAGTTCTTC CAWSVGQGRYNEQFF
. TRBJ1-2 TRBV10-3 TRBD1 TGTGCCATCAGCGGTCAGGGGGGCGGCTATGGCTACACCTTC CAISGQGGGYGYTF
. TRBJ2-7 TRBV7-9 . TGTGCCAGCAGCTTTCCCGGGGAAGGCTCCGAGCAGTACTTC CASSFPGEGSEQYF
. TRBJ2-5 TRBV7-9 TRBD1 TGTGCCAGCAGCTCCCGCGCCGAACAGGGGGCTGGGGAGACCCAGTACTTC CASSSRAEQGAGETQYF
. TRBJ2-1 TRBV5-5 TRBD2 TGTGCCAGCAGCTTGGCGGGGGGGACCCCCTCCCTGGGCAATGAGCAGTTCTTC CASSLAGGTPSLGNEQFF
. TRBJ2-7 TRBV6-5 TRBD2 TGTGCCAGCCAATCAACTGCCGGGGGGTACGAGCAGTACTTC CASQSTAGGYEQYF
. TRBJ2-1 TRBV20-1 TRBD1 TGCAGTGCTAGTCCCCGGGACAGGGGATACAATGAGCAGTTCTTC CSASPRDRGYNEQFF
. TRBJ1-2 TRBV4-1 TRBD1 TGCGCCAGCAGCCAATTTAACGATGGGACAGCCCCTAACTATGGCTACACCTTC CASSQFNDGTAPNYGYTF
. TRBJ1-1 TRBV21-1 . TGTGCCAGCAGCAAGCGGGGACGCATGAACACTGAAGCTTTCTTT CASSKRGRMNTEAFF
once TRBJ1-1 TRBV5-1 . TGCGCCAGCAGCTTCCAGGGAATGAACACTGAAGCTTTCTTT CASSFQGMNTEAFF
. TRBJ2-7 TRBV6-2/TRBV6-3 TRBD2 TGTGCCAGCAGTTCTTGGGGCGGGAGTAGATACGAGCAGTACTTC CASSSWGGSRYEQYF
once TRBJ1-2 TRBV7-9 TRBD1 TGTGCCAGCAGCTTAGTGGGACAGGGAAACTATGGCTACACCTTC CASSLVGQGNYGYTF
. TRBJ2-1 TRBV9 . TGTGCCAGCAGCGTAGGGGCCTTGGGTACTTCCAATGAGCAGTTCTTC CASSVGALGTSNEQFF
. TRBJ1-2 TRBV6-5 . TGTGCCAGCAGGTGGGCGGGGGCGGACTATGGCTACACCTTC CASRWAGADYGYTF
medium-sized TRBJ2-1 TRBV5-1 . TGCGCCAGCAGCTTTGAGGGAGACAATGAGCAGTTCTTC CASSFEGDNEQFF
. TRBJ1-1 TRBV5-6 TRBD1 TGTGCCAGCAGCGGCAGGGGGGCCACTGAAGCTTTCTTT CASSGRGATEAFF
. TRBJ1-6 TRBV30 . TGTGCCTGGAGTGTTCTCGTTTCACCCCTCCACTTT CAWSVLVSPLHF
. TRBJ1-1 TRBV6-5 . TGTGCCAGCAGTTCGACCAGGGACTACACTGAAGCTTTCTTT CASSSTRDYTEAFF
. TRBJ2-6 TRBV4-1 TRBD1 TGCGCCAGCAGCCAACCTAAGGACAGGGCTGGGGTCCTGACTTTC CASSQPKDRAGVLTF
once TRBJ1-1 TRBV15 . TGTGCCACCAGCAGAGACGGGGGGGAGGCTGAAGCTTTCTTT CATSRDGGEAEAFF
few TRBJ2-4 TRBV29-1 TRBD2 TGCAGCGTTGAGACTAGCGGGGGGTGGAACATTCAGTACTTC CSVETSGGWNIQYF
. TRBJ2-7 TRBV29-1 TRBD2 TGCAGCGTTGAAAAAGCGGGGGGCCACGAGCAGTACTTC CSVEKAGGHEQYF
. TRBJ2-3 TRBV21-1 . TGTGCCAGCATCTCCCGCCACAGGGGCCGCACAGATACGCAGTATTTT CASISRHRGRTDTQYF
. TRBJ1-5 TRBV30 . TGTGCCTGGAGTGTCCGGGGAAGTCAGCCCCAGCATTTT CAWSVRGSQPQHF
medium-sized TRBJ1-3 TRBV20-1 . TGCAGTGCAGAAGAGGGAAACACCATATATTTT CSAEEGNTIYF
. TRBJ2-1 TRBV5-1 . TGCGCCAGCAGCTCTCTTCCCCGGGGGGCCCTTGGCAATGAGCAGTTCTTC CASSSLPRGALGNEQFF
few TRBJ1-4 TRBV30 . TGTGCCTGGAGTGCTGGGACACCCATTAATGAAAAACTGTTTTTT CAWSAGTPINEKLFF